The clone carrying this T cell receptor (beta chain) was seen only a few times. From germline, CDR1 is MNHEY and CDR2 SMNVEV (reference sequence). The CDR3 extends over 14 amino acids. The ends were cut back, 5 bases at V and 3 bases at J, with 10 bases in the middle. TCRdb independently ran MiXCR on the RT-PCR reads; one entry per CDR3 protein. The sample lists 550,000 to 750,000 distinct CDR3 sequences, around 14% seen once, with 3% to 4.5% in the top ten. Sequencing was carried out using memory CD4+ T cells from blood. The chain has TRBV27 and TRBJ1-4; no definite D call. The receptor was isolated from a female donor in good health, serving as a healthy control. The CDR3 DNA reads TGTGCCAGCAGTAGGCCCTCCGCTAATGAAAAACTGTTTTTT. Translation: CASSRPSANEKLFF.